The clone carrying this T cell receptor (beta chain) occurred many times. The CDR3 is 12 amino acids. V shed 4 bases and J shed 7 bases, with 11 bases lying between them. TCRbeta library preparation incorporated unique molecular identifiers. MiXCR was run by TCRdb on the PCR reads, yielding one entry per CDR3 protein. The sample lists approximately 80,000 distinct CDR3 sequences, around an eighth occurring once. This specimen comes from a study of T-cell reconstitution after alpha-beta-depleted transplantation in children. The material sequenced was PBMCs, mostly from graft donor cells, taken 180 days after TCRalphabeta/CD19-depleted stem cell transplant. J is TRBJ2-7 and V is TRBV12-3 or TRBV12-4; possible D gene TRBD2, 5 bases. The receptor was isolated from a male patient between 2 and 9 years old who had a stem cell transplant for acute lymphoblastic leukemia, so the T cells may come from the graft donor. CDR3 amino acids: CASSSATGEQYF. As DNA, the CDR3 is TGTGCCAGCAGTTCGGCAACGGGAGAGCAGTACTTC.